Each of the 6 T cell receptor beta chains below was sequenced from the same sample in a study of blood T cell repertoires in COVID-19. Sequenced by immunoSEQ multiplex PCR; TCRdb stores in-frame clones only, minus some. The sample yields over 250,000 clones, 88% seen once. The sequencing sample was made of PBMCs or T cells enriched from blood (not recorded which). Source of these receptors: a woman aged 25 to 45 who had recovered from COVID-19.

The gene calls are TRBV3-1 (or the pseudogene TRBV3-2) and TRBJ1-5; no firm D call. From germline, CDR1 is LGHDT and CDR2 YNNKEL (reference sequence). Trimming cost V 1 base and J 2 bases, with 9 bases left between them. CDR3 length: 15 residues. The CDR3 DNA reads as TGTGCCAGCAGCCAAGGTTCTGCGGGCAATCAGCCCCAGCATTTT. It encodes CASSQGSAGNQPQHF.

This rearrangement joins TRBV7-3 to TRBJ2-7; 7 nucleotides match TRBD2. The trim removed 5 bases at V and 1 base at J, leaving 5 bases unmatched. Germline V gene data show CDR1 as SGHTA and CDR2 as FQGTGA. The CDR3 loop spans 14 amino acids. Here the CDR3 reads CASSPKRESYEQYF. The CDR3 DNA follows: TGTGCCAGCAGCCCGAAGCGGGAATCCTACGAGCAGTACTTC.

The DNA of the CDR3 is TGTGCCAGCAGTCTCCATAACAGGGGGCCGGACACTGAAGCTTTCTTT. Residues: CASSLHNRGPDTEAFF. The chain recombines TRBV27 with TRBJ1-1, with 9 bases fitting TRBD1. V shed 5 bases and J 3 bases; nucleotides not matched to a gene: 10. Germline CDR1 MNHEY, CDR2 SMNVEV (reference sequence). CDR3 length: 16 residues.

In this sample, this clone turned up once. This chain connects TRBV19 to TRBJ2-2; the D is unclear. This CDR3 region has 15 residues. The V gene lost 7 bases and the J gene lost 4 bases, with 16 bases spanning the gap. CDR1 is LNHDA and CDR2 is SQIVND in the germline V gene (reference sequence). CDR3 amino acids: CASTPQPQVTGELFF. In nucleotides, the CDR3 is TGTGCCAGTACGCCCCAACCTCAGGTCACCGGGGAGCTGTTTTTT.

The chain recombines TRBV7-2 with TRBJ1-4, with a possible D match to TRBD1 (5 bases). V was trimmed by 5 bases and J by 8 bases, leaving 15 bases between them. The CDR3 spans 14 residues. Germline V CDR1 and CDR2: SGHTA, FQGNSA. The CDR3 reads CASSPGMGREKLFF. For the CDR3, the DNA is TGTGCCAGCAGCCCAGGGATGGGCCGGGAAAAACTGTTTTTT.

The chain recombines TRBV30 with TRBJ1-5, with 10 bases lining up with TRBD1. J lost 2 bases, V lost 5 bases, and 3 bases had no gene match. Germline CDR1 is GTSNPN and CDR2 is SVGIG (reference sequence). The length of the CDR3 is 14 residues. The CDR3 loop reads CAWRQGARNQPQHF. The CDR3 DNA sequence: TGTGCCTGGCGACAGGGGGCACGCAATCAGCCCCAGCATTTT.